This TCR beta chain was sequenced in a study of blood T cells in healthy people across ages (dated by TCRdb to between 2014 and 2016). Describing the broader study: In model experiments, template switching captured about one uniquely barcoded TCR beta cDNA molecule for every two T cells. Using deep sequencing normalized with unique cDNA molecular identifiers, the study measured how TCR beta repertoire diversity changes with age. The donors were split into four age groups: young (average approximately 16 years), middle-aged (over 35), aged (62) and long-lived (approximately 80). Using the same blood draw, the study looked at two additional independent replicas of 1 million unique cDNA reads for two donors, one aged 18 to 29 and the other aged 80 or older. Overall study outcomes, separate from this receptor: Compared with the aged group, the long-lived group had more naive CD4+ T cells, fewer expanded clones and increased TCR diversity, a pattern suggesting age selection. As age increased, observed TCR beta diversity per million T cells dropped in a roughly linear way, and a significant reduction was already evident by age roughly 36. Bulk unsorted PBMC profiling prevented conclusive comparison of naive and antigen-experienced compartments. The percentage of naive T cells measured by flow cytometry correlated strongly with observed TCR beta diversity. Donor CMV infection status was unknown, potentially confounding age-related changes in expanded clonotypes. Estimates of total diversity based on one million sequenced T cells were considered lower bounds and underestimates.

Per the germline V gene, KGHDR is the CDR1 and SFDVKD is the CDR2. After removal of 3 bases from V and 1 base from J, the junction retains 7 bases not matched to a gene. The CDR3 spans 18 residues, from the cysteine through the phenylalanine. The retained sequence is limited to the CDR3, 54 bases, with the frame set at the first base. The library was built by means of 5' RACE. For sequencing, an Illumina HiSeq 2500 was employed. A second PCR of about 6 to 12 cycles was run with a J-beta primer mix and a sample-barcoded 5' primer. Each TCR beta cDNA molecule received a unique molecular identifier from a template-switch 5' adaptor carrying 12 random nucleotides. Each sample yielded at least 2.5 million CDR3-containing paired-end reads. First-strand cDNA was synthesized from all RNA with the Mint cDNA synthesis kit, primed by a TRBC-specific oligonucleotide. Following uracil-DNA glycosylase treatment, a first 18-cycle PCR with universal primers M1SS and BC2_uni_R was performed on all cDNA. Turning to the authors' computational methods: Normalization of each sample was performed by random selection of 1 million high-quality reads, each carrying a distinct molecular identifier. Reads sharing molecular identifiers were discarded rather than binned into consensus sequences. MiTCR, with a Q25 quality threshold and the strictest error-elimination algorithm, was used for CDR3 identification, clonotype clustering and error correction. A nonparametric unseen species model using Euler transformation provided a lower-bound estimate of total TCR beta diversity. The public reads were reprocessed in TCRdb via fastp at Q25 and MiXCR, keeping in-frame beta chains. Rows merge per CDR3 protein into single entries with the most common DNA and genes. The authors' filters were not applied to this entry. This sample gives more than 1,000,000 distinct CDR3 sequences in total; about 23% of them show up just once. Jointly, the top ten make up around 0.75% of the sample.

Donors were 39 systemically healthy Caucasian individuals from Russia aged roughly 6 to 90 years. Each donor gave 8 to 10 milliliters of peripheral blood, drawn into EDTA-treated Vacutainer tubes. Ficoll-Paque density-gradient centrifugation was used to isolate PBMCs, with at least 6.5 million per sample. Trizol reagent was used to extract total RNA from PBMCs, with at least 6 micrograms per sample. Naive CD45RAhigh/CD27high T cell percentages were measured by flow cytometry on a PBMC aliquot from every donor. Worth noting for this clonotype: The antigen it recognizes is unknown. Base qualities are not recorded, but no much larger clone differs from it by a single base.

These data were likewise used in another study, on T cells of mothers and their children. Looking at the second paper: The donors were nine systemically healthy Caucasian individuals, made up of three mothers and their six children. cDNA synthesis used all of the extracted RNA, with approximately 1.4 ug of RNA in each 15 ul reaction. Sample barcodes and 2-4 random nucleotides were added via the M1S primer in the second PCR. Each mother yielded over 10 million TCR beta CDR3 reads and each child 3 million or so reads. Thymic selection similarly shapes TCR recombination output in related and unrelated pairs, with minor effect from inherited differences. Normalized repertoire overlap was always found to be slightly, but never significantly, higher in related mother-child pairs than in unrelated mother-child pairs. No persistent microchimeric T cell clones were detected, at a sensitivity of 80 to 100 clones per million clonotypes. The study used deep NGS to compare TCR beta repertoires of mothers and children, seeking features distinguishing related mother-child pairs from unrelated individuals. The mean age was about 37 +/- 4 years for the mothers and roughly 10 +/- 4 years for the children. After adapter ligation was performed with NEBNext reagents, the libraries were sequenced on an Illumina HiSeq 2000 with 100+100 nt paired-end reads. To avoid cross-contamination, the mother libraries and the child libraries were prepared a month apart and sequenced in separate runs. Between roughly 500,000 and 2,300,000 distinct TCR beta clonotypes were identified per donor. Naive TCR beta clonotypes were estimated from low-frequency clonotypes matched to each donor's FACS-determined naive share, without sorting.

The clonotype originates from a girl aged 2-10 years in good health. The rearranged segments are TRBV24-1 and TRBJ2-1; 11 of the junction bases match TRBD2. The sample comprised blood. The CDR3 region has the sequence CATSDATGTSGSYNEQFF. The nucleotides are TGTGCCACCAGTGATGCCACCGGGACTAGCGGTTCCTACAATGAGCAGTTCTTC.